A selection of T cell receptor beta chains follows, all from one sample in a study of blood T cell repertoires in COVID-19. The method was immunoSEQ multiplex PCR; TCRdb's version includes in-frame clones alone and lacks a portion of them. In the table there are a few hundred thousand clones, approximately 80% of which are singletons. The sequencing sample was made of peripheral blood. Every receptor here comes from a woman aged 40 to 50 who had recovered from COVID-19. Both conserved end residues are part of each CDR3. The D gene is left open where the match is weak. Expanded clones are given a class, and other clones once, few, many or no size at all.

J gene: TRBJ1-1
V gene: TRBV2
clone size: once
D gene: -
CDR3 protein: CASSPGKGDTEAFF
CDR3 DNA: TGTGCCAGCAGTCCAGGGAAGGGGGACACTGAAGCTTTCTTT

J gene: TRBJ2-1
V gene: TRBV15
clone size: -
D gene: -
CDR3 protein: CATSRDPSGDEQFF
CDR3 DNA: TGTGCCACCAGCAGAGATCCGTCGGGTGATGAGCAGTTCTTC

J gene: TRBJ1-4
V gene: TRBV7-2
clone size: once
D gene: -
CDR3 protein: CASSFTGETNEKLFF
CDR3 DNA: TGTGCCAGCAGCTTTACAGGAGAGACTAATGAAAAACTGTTTTTT

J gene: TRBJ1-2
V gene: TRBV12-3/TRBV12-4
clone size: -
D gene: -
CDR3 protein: CASRPDGGGYTF
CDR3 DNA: TGTGCCAGCAGACCGGACGGCGGGGGCTACACCTTC

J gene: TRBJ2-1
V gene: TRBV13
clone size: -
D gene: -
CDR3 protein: CASSLGRESEQFF
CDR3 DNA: TGTGCCAGCAGCTTAGGCCGGGAGAGTGAGCAGTTCTTC

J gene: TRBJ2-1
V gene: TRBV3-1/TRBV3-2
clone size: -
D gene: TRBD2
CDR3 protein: CASSPLAGLRGEQFF
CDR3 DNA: TGTGCCAGCAGCCCCCTAGCGGGGTTAAGAGGTGAGCAGTTCTTC

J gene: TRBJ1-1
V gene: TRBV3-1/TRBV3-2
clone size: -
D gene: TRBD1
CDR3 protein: CASSHLLQGASEAFF
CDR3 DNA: TGTGCCAGCAGCCACCTACTACAGGGGGCTTCTGAAGCTTTCTTT

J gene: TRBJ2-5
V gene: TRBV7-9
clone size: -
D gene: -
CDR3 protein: CASSSFTGSQETQYF
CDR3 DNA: TGTGCCAGCAGCTCTTTCACAGGGAGCCAAGAGACCCAGTACTTC

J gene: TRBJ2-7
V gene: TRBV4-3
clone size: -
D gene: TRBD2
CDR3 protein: CASSQDFTSGGYSYEQYF
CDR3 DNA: TGCGCCAGCAGCCAAGATTTTACTAGCGGGGGGTATTCCTACGAGCAGTACTTC

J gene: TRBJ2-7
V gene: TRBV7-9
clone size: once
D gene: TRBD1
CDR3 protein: CASSVDRESYGEQYF
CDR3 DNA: TGTGCCAGCAGCGTGGACAGGGAATCTTACGGGGAGCAGTACTTC